This TCR beta chain came from a study of spatial heterogeneity in lung cancer. V was cut by 2 bases and J by 0 bases, with 14 bases left in between. This CDR3 has 17 amino acids. The sample's time point: sample taken at primary tumor resection. General observations from the study: Ubiquitous and regional expanded TCR counts correlated with ubiquitous and regional nonsynonymous mutations, respectively. Expanded alpha and beta TCR counts within tumors tracked tumor mutation counts.

MiXCR, applied by TCRdb to the 5' RACE reads, yields one record per CDR3 protein. The sample carries about 8,100 distinct CDR3 sequences, around 13% recorded once. The table lists this clonotype with a count of one. Its cognate antigen is unknown. Since the library was made to target alpha chains, this beta chain is a stray read and its abundance is not meaningful. V and J are TRBV12-3 or TRBV12-4 and TRBJ1-5, with D unclear. This specimen was lung tumor tissue, taken at surgery. This clonotype was sampled from a male donor with early-stage non-small cell lung cancer. CDR3 sequence (DNA): TGTGCCAGCAGTTTATTATTGGTTGGAGGTAGCAATCAGCCCCAGCATTTT. It is translated as CASSLLLVGGSNQPQHF.